Reported below is one T cell receptor (beta chain). The CDR3 end falls 3 residues outside the read, so it is completed with the germline J gene. The CDR3 consists of 14 residues. V was pared by 2 bases and J by 2 bases, with 3 bases of the junction left unmatched. Looked up from germline, CDR1 is DFQATT and CDR2 is SNEGSKA (reference sequence). Generated by immunoSEQ multiplex PCR, the TCRdb table keeps only in-frame clones and is missing some. Its table lists about 30,000 clones. The data belong to a study of T cells in women clearing cervical HPV infection. On the study more broadly: Controls gave blood once infection was undetectable; cases at lesion identification.

The sequence was collected from a woman between 18 and 70 years old with a cervical HPV16 infection that either progressed to CIN3+ or cleared (not recorded which). Input material: blood buffy coat. The rearrangement uses TRBV20-1 and TRBJ2-5; the match to TRBD1 covers 9 bases. The covered CDR3 bases are TGCAGTGCTAGAACGGGACAGGGTCAAGAGACC. This encodes CSARTGQGQET. The whole CDR3 reads CSARTGQGQETQYF.